One and the same sample provided the 16 T cell receptor beta chains below, sequenced in a study of radiation and T cells in renal cell carcinoma. Here immunoSEQ multiplex PCR was the method, and the copy in TCRdb shows in-frame clones only, minus some. The sample contains roughly 130,000 clones, 88% of which appear only once. Time point given: blood 2 weeks post-SBRT. Documented treatment: 15 Gy SBRT to primary tumor, nephrectomy 4 weeks later. The sequencing used blood, collected from a patient whose treatment included radiotherapy and nephrectomy. Every receptor here comes from a woman in her 70s with renal cell carcinoma.

About this clone itself: Other DNA sequences in the same sample also yield this CDR3. The chain combines TRBV11-2 with TRBJ2-7; D not certain. The CDR3 spans 12 residues. Trimming took 6 bases from V and 0 from J, leaving 6 bases between them. Germline CDR1 is SGHAT and CDR2 is FQNNGV. The CDR3 nucleotides are TGTGCCAGCAGTTTTTCCTCCTACGAGCAGTACTTC. The encoded protein is CASSFSSYEQYF.

This sequence joins TRBV9 and TRBJ2-7, with 10 nucleotides matching TRBD2. This CDR3 spans 14 amino acids. V dropped 0 bases and J dropped 6; count of bases not matched to a gene: 3. Germline-derived CDR1 and CDR2 are SGDLS and YYNGEE. CDR3: CASSVDSGGLEQYF. The CDR3 DNA follows: TGTGCCAGCAGCGTAGATAGCGGGGGGCTCGAGCAGTACTTC.

This chain joins TRBV6-1 and TRBJ1-1; D unresolved. CDR1 MNHNS and CDR2 SASEGT come from the germline V gene. The CDR3 runs 14 residues. V was trimmed by 3 bases and J by 2 bases, leaving 10 bases between them. The CDR3 protein is CASSDHLPNTEAFF. Here the CDR3 DNA reads TGTGCCAGCAGTGACCACTTACCTAACACTGAAGCTTTCTTT.

This clone has just one count. V gene TRBV30 combines with J gene TRBJ1-2; possibly TRBD1 for D (6 bases). Germline values: CDR1 GTSNPN, CDR2 SVGIG (reference sequence). Trimming removed 0 bases at V and 5 bases at J, with 31 bases between. The CDR3 has 20 residues. CDR3 residues: CAWSVPDGNRAGGRRYGYTF. In nucleotides, the CDR3 is TGTGCCTGGAGTGTACCGGATGGGAACAGGGCCGGGGGTCGAAGGTATGGCTACACCTTC. The whole variable domain, remainder taken from reference TRBV30 and TRBJ1-2, is SQTIHQWPATLVQPVGSPLSLECTVEGTSNPNLYWYRQAAGRGLQLLFYSVGIGQISSEVPQNLSASRPQDRQFILSSKKLLLSDSGFYLCAWSVPDGNRAGGRRYGYTFGSGTRLTVV.

A word on this clone: Additional DNA sequences in this sample encode the identical CDR3. This chain joins TRBV20-1 and TRBJ2-3; D gene uncertain. Germline V gene data show CDR1 as DFQATT and CDR2 as SNEGSKA (reference sequence). The germline V and J ends were trimmed by 5 bases and 4 bases, with 4 bases remaining between them. The CDR3 loop spans 10 amino acids. CDR3 amino acids: CSAASDTQYF. Written as DNA, the CDR3 is TGCAGTGCTGCCTCAGATACGCAGTATTTT.

The chain employs TRBV11-3 and TRBJ1-4; TRBD1 matches 11 bases. This CDR3 is 15 amino acids long. Germline assignment: CDR1 SGHNT and CDR2 YENEEA. V gave up 5 bases and J gave up 9 bases; unmatched junction bases: 8. This CDR3 reads CASSPRDRGRKKLFF. CDR3 nucleotides: TGTGCCAGCAGCCCCAGGGACAGGGGGAGGAAAAAACTGTTTTTT.

This chain uses TRBV5-6 with TRBJ2-5, with D tentatively TRBD1 (6 bases). The V end lost 3 bases, the J end lost 4 bases, and 16 bases lay between the germline ends. CDR3 length: 15 amino acids. Per germline, CDR1 SGHDT and CDR2 YYEEEE. The CDR3 sequence: CASSSSPGEGETQYF. The CDR3 DNA is TGTGCCAGCAGCTCTTCCCCAGGGGAAGGAGAGACCCAGTACTTC.

This clone has a single count. V gene TRBV19 combines with J gene TRBJ1-3, with 7 nucleotides matching TRBD1. This CDR3 comprises 16 residues. Germline CDR1 and CDR2: LNHDA and SQIVND (reference sequence). The V segment lost 6 bases and the J segment 0 bases; nucleotides outside the gene matches: 8. The CDR3 bases are TGTGCCAGTAGCCCGGGACAGCGCGTCTCTGGAAACACCATATATTTT. Translating gives CASSPGQRVSGNTIYF.

The chain has TRBV6-5 and TRBJ1-2; D remains ambiguous. CDR3 length: 14 residues. V was cut by 0 bases and J by 2 bases, with 7 bases left in between. From germline, CDR1 is MNHEY and CDR2 SVGAGI. CDR3 sequence (DNA): TGTGCCAGCAGTTACTCAGACCTCAACTATGGCTACACCTTC. Translation: CASSYSDLNYGYTF.

The chain uses TRBV5-6 and TRBJ2-5; D may be TRBD1 or TRBD2 (5 bases each). The CDR3 sequence is 12 residues long. Per germline, CDR1 SGHDT and CDR2 YYEEEE. The V gene lost 4 bases and the J gene lost 5 bases, with 9 bases spanning the gap. For the CDR3, the DNA is TGTGCCAGCAGCCGAGGGGCGGAGACCCAGTACTTC. It specifies CASSRGAETQYF.

V is TRBV28 and J is TRBJ2-7; D gene unclear. There are 13 residues in the CDR3. The germline V gene has CDR1 MDHEN and CDR2 SYDVKM. Deletions cut 6 bases from V and 3 bases from J, with 12 bases between. CDR3 sequence reads: CASSPPGYYEQYF. Written as DNA, the CDR3 is TGTGCCAGCAGCCCCCCCGGGTACTACGAGCAGTACTTC.

The chain has TRBV2 and TRBJ2-4, with a weak D call TRBD1 (6 bases). The CDR3 runs to 11 residues. Looked up from germline, CDR1 is SNHLY and CDR2 is FYNNEI. Deletions cut 6 bases from V and 10 bases from J, with 10 bases between. The CDR3 DNA sequence: TGTGCCAGCAGGGACAGCTTTATTCAGTACTTC. Protein product: CASRDSFIQYF.

The chain joins TRBV27 to TRBJ1-1, with 8 positions matching TRBD1. CDR3 size: 14 residues. Germline lookup yields CDR1 MNHEY and CDR2 SMNVEV (reference sequence). V lost 4 bases to trimming and J lost 5 bases; unmatched junction nucleotides: 6. The CDR3 DNA is TGTGCCAGCAGTTCAGGGGGCAGCGGAACTGAAGCTTTCTTT. Translating gives CASSSGGSGTEAFF.

Notes on this clone: The junction does not match germline at one end; this may be a read error. The chain combines TRBV7-7 with TRBJ2-7, with TRBD1 as a possible D gene (6 bases). Germline V CDR1 and CDR2: SSHAT, FNYEAQ (reference sequence). This CDR3 has 14 amino acids. The CDR3 DNA is TGTGCTAGCAGCTCCGACAGGTTAACCTACGAGCAGTACTTC. It translates to CASSSDRLTYEQYF.

The chain links TRBV4-2 to TRBJ1-6; no clear D gene. V was pared by 3 bases and J by 3 bases, with 15 bases between. The CDR3 is 17 residues long. CDR1 is LGHNA, CDR2 YNFKEQ, per germline. CDR3 coding DNA: TGTGCCAGCAGCCAGTCAGAGCCAGGCGTCTATAATTCACCCCTCCACTTT. Protein product: CASSQSEPGVYNSPLHF.

The chain combines TRBV27 with TRBJ2-2, with 7 bases aligning to TRBD2. Germline V lookup: CDR1 MNHEY, CDR2 SMNVEV (reference sequence). Trimming removed 1 base from V and 4 bases from J; junction bases left unmatched: 3. The CDR3 length is 15 residues. DNA for the CDR3: TGTGCCAGCAGTTTATGGGAGGGTGCCACCGGGGAGCTGTTTTTT. It is translated as CASSLWEGATGELFF.